The next 3 T cell receptor beta chains were all read from a single sample in a study of identical twins (dated by TCRdb to the mid-2010s). Libraries were made using 5' RACE. Instrument used: Illumina HiSeq 2000. TCRdb itself trimmed the public reads at Q25 with fastp, ran MiXCR and retained productive beta chains. Entries are consolidated by CDR3 protein sequence, retaining the most common genes and DNA. A total of fewer than 900,000 distinct CDR3 sequences appear in this sample, over 15% of them only once. Clones ranked in the top ten supply 13% of the sample. This sample was shared with a second study, whose subject was T cells expressing NK-cell markers.

Sequencing was done on a sample of PBMCs. All receptors come from a woman younger than 35 in good health.

This clonotype was counted only a few times. V and J are TRBV12-3 or TRBV12-4 and TRBJ1-4, with no clear D. The length of the CDR3 is 14 residues. V lost 7 bases, J lost 4 bases, and 13 bases lay in between. This CDR3 reads CASTEGLGNEKLFF. CDR3 nucleotides: TGTGCCAGCACCGAAGGGCTGGGTAATGAAAAACTGTTTTTT.

This clonotype was seen repeatedly, ten times or more. The J gene is TRBJ2-1, the V gene TRBV12-3 or TRBV12-4; 13 nucleotides align to TRBD2. V lost 6 bases to trimming and J lost 8 bases; unmatched junction nucleotides: 7. This CDR3 has 15 residues. Here the CDR3 reads CASSPTSGRGDEQFF. DNA for the CDR3: TGTGCCAGCAGCCCCACTAGCGGGAGGGGGGATGAGCAGTTCTTC.

This chain links TRBV6-1 with TRBJ2-3; D is tentatively TRBD1 or TRBD2 (6 bases each). CDR1 is MNHNS, CDR2 SASEGT, per germline. CDR3 size: 15 residues. V was pared by 6 bases and J by 5 bases, with 18 bases between. CDR3 protein: CASRRPGALRDTQYF. The CDR3 DNA reads as TGTGCCAGCAGGCGGCCGGGGGCGCTCAGAGATACGCAGTATTTT.